The 11 T cell receptor beta chains in this list originate from one sample, sequenced in a study of T-cell reconstitution after alpha-beta-depleted transplantation in children. Unique molecular identifiers were incorporated into the prepared TCRbeta library. TCRdb redid the calling of the PCR reads with MiXCR, one entry per CDR3 protein. The sample records 640,000 or so distinct CDR3 sequences, approximately 16% being singletons. Sequencing used PBMCs from the stem cell graft donor, obtained from the stem cell graft. The receptors originated from a human donor who donated a stem cell graft to a child with acute myeloid leukemia.

Only a few counts were recorded for this clonotype. CDR3 DNA: TGTGCCTGGAGTGTAGGGACTGGCTTTTTCTCTGGGGCCAACGTCCTGACTTTC. Its translation: CAWSVGTGFFSGANVLTF. This chain joins TRBV30 and TRBJ2-6; D is perhaps TRBD2 (6 bases). V was shortened by 0 bases and J by 0 bases, with 15 bases between the two germline ends. This CDR3 spans 18 amino acids. The germline gives CDR1 GTSNPN, CDR2 SVGIG (reference sequence).

This clonotype was observed a handful of times. J is TRBJ1-1 and V is TRBV4-2; D is perhaps TRBD1 (6 bases). In germline, CDR1 is LGHNA, CDR2 YNFKEQ. The V gene lost 9 bases and the J gene lost 2 bases, with 10 bases spanning the gap. There are 12 residues in the CDR3. The CDR3: CASTGTNTEAFF. The CDR3 bases are TGTGCCAGTACAGGGACTAACACTGAAGCTTTCTTT.

This clonotype was recorded a few times. This chain uses TRBV11-2 with TRBJ2-5, with 7 bases fitting TRBD2. The CDR3 consists of 16 residues. V shed 4 bases and J 2 bases; nucleotides not matched to a gene: 10. CDR1 and CDR2 from the germline V gene are SGHAT and FQNNGV. The CDR3 sequence: CASSSWTRERQETQYF. CDR3 coding DNA: TGTGCCAGCAGCTCTTGGACTAGAGAAAGACAAGAGACCCAGTACTTC.

The chain employs TRBV5-1 and TRBJ2-5; no reliable D call. The germline V gene encodes CDR1 SGHRS and CDR2 YFSETQ. The V end lost 3 bases, the J end lost 2 bases, and 14 bases lay between the germline ends. The CDR3 loop spans 15 amino acids. CDR3: CASSYPDIDQETQYF. CDR3 DNA: TGCGCCAGCAGCTATCCAGATATAGATCAAGAGACCCAGTACTTC.

The chain uses TRBV20-1 and TRBJ2-7; 7 bases are a match to TRBD1. The germline V gene has CDR1 DFQATT and CDR2 SNEGSKA (reference sequence). J lost 2 bases, V lost 7 bases, and 11 bases had no gene match. CDR3 size: 14 residues. The CDR3 loop reads CSVPRGRFTYEQYF. The DNA for the CDR3 is TGCAGTGTCCCGAGGGGGCGGTTTACCTACGAGCAGTACTTC.

This clonotype turned up a few times. The chain links TRBV2 to TRBJ2-5; D is perhaps TRBD1 or TRBD2 (6 bases each). The CDR3 runs to 15 residues. V gave up 1 base and J gave up 4 bases, with 13 bases separating them. Germline-derived CDR1 and CDR2 are SNHLY and FYNNEI. CDR3 sequence (DNA): TGTGCCAGCAGTGAAGGGGGGGCGACTGGAGAGACCCAGTACTTC. Amino acid sequence: CASSEGGATGETQYF.

This clonotype showed up just a few times. The chain carries TRBV7-3 and TRBJ2-6; TRBD1 matches 7 bases. With 9 bases clipped from V and 4 bases from J, the junction kept 12 bases outside the gene matches. The CDR3 has 16 amino acids. Germline V gives CDR1 SGHTA, CDR2 FQGTGA. The CDR3 loop reads CASSRQGSPGANVLTF. In nucleotides, the CDR3 is TGTGCCAGTAGTAGACAGGGAAGCCCCGGGGCCAACGTCCTGACTTTC.

This clonotype came up many times. The chain has TRBV29-1 and TRBJ1-4; no clear D. The CDR3 runs to 13 residues. Germline-derived CDR1 and CDR2 are SQVTM and ANQGSEA. Trimming took 4 bases from V and 8 from J, leaving 14 bases between them. CDR3: CSVGRGVNEKLFF. The DNA of the CDR3 is TGCAGCGTTGGCAGAGGTGTCAACGAAAAACTGTTTTTT.

The sample holds a few counts of this clonotype. The rearrangement uses TRBV7-9 and TRBJ2-3; TRBD2 matches at 8 bases. J was trimmed by 3 bases and V by 11 bases; bases with no gene match: 7. Looked up from germline, CDR1 is SEHNR and CDR2 is FQNEAQ (reference sequence). This CDR3 region has 13 residues. This CDR3 reads CAVRGGMTDTQYF. The DNA for the CDR3 is TGTGCCGTTCGCGGGGGGATGACAGATACGCAGTATTTT. Based on the CDR3 plus reference TRBV7-9 and TRBJ2-3, the full variable domain is DTGVSQNPRHKITKRGQNVTFRCDPISEHNRLYWYRQTLGQGPEFLTYFQNEAQLEKSRLLSDRFSAERPKGSFSTLEIQRTEQGDSAMYLCAVRGGMTDTQYFGPGTRLTVL.

The chain is built from TRBV20-1 and TRBJ1-1; the match to TRBD1 covers 8 bases. With V trimmed by 0 bases and J by 2 bases, 8 bases remained unmatched. The CDR3 covers 16 residues. Germline V gives CDR1 DFQATT, CDR2 SNEGSKA (reference sequence). The CDR3 is CSARDFDRGLNTEAFF. In nucleotides, the CDR3 is TGCAGTGCTAGAGATTTCGACAGGGGTTTAAACACTGAAGCTTTCTTT.

This clonotype occurred a few times. The chain has TRBV12-3 or TRBV12-4 and TRBJ2-7; TRBD1 agrees at 9 bases. The CDR3 extends over 16 amino acids. With V trimmed by 0 bases and J by 2 bases, 5 bases remained unmatched. The CDR3 sequence is CASSLAWTGATYEQYF. The CDR3 DNA sequence: TGTGCCAGCAGTTTAGCTTGGACAGGGGCCACCTACGAGCAGTACTTC.